Following are 26 T cell receptor beta chains from one sample sequenced in a study of chemoradiotherapy in HPV16-positive cancers. Assay used: immunoSEQ multiplex PCR; TCRdb lists only in-frame clones, some missing. Among about 17,000 clones listed, roughly 89% were seen once. The sequences come from blood, collected from a patient who underwent chemoradiotherapy. The receptor source for this set is a human donor with HPV-associated anogenital cancer.

The rearrangement uses TRBV2 and TRBJ2-3; 9 bases align to TRBD2. There are 17 residues in the CDR3. Germline values: CDR1 SNHLY, CDR2 FYNNEI. J was trimmed by 4 bases and V by 6 bases; bases with no gene match: 14. Here the CDR3 DNA reads TGTGCCAGCAGAGCCTTGCGGGGGGGCCGGGGCCCAGATACGCAGTATTTT. Translating gives CASRALRGGRGPDTQYF.

The chain uses TRBV5-6 and TRBJ1-3; D unresolved. CDR3 length: 15 residues. Germline loops: CDR1 SGHDT, CDR2 YYEEEE. The V end was cut by 3 bases, the J end by 4 bases, with 14 bases between. The CDR3 spells CASSSWASQGNTIYF. The CDR3 DNA follows: TGTGCCAGCAGCTCCTGGGCATCGCAGGGAAACACCATATATTTT.

This rearrangement joins TRBV10-3 to TRBJ2-1; 9 bases map to TRBD1. This CDR3 has 14 residues. The J segment lost 5 bases and the V segment lost 4 bases, leaving 3 bases of the junction unmatched. CDR1 and CDR2 from the germline V gene are ENHRY and SYGVKD. CDR3 DNA: TGTGCCATCAGTGGACGACAGGGGGACAATGAGCAGTTCTTC. Its translation is CAISGRQGDNEQFF.

This chain connects TRBV11-2 to TRBJ2-1; a possible D gene is TRBD2 (6 bases). Germline V gene data show CDR1 as SGHAT and CDR2 as FQNNGV. The CDR3 consists of 13 residues. V dropped 3 bases and J dropped 3 bases, with 6 bases sitting between them. This CDR3 is CASSFSGYNEQFF. The CDR3, as DNA: TGTGCCAGCAGCTTTAGCGGCTACAATGAGCAGTTCTTC.

The chain recombines TRBV7-9 with TRBJ1-1; 9 nucleotides agree with TRBD1. The CDR3 length is 12 residues. Losses at the gene ends were 6 bases for V and 11 bases for J; bases not matched to a gene: 7. Germline CDR1 and CDR2: SEHNR and FQNEAQ (reference sequence). CDR3 sequence (DNA): TGTGCCAGCAGTCACGGACAGGGGTATGCTTTCTTT. Its translation is CASSHGQGYAFF.

This rearrangement joins TRBV28 to TRBJ2-5; D is perhaps TRBD1 or TRBD2 (5 bases each). Per germline, CDR1 MDHEN and CDR2 SYDVKM. V gave up 4 bases and J gave up 3 bases, with 18 bases separating them. The CDR3 runs 16 residues. As DNA, the CDR3 is TGTGCCAGCAGTTCGCTCATACGGGACGGAAAAGAGACCCAGTACTTC. Its translation is CASSSLIRDGKETQYF.

The chain combines TRBV6-5 with TRBJ1-1; D is undetermined. Trimming left V 6 bases short and J 1 base short, with 15 bases between. Per the germline V gene, CDR1 is MNHEY and CDR2 is SVGAGI. The CDR3 spans 15 residues. The CDR3 bases are TGTGCCAGCAGGGCTACCGTTTCGCCGAACACTGAAGCTTTCTTT. Its protein is CASRATVSPNTEAFF.

This chain links TRBV27 with TRBJ2-5; 9 bases are a match to TRBD1. The CDR3 is 15 residues long. V was pared by 4 bases and J by 5 bases, with 8 bases of the junction left unmatched. Germline CDR1 and CDR2: MNHEY and SMNVEV (reference sequence). Here the CDR3 DNA reads TGTGCCAGCAGTTCCGGGACAGGGTCTGCGGAGACCCAGTACTTC. This codes for CASSSGTGSAETQYF.

The rearrangement links TRBV5-5 to TRBJ2-1; the D is unclear. The CDR3 loop spans 13 amino acids. Trimming pared 0 bases from V and 4 bases from J, leaving 5 bases between. Germline V gene lookup returns CDR1 SGHKS and CDR2 YYEKEE (reference sequence). The CDR3 reads CASSLEDYNEQFF. The CDR3 DNA is TGTGCCAGCAGCTTGGAGGATTACAATGAGCAGTTCTTC.

This clone was counted between two and nine times. The gene calls are TRBV16 and TRBJ2-2; D assignment may be TRBD1 or TRBD2 (5 bases each). The CDR3 is 15 residues long. The germline V and J ends were trimmed by 10 bases and 3 bases, with 18 bases remaining between them. The germline CDR1 and CDR2 sequences are KGHSY and FQNENV. DNA for the CDR3: TGTGCCACCACCCCGGGACCGAAGTACACCGGGGAGCTGTTTTTT. Translating gives CATTPGPKYTGELFF.

CDR3 nucleotides: TGTGCCAGCAGTGAGGACCTCACAGATACGCAGTATTTT. This gives the protein CASSEDLTDTQYF. V gene TRBV2 combines with J gene TRBJ2-3; D remains ambiguous. The CDR3 has 13 residues. Germline values: CDR1 SNHLY, CDR2 FYNNEI. Trimming took 3 bases from V and 2 from J, leaving 6 bases between them.

V usage is TRBV2 and J usage is TRBJ2-3, with 8 bases aligning to TRBD2. The CDR3 is made up of 16 amino acids. J was trimmed by 1 base and V by 6 bases; bases with no gene match: 9. CDR1 is SNHLY and CDR2 is FYNNEI in the germline V gene. The CDR3 DNA is TGTGCCAGCAGATTTAGGCGGGGGGAACGCACAGATACGCAGTATTTT. The encoded protein is CASRFRRGERTDTQYF.

The gene calls are TRBV4-1 and TRBJ2-1, with 7 positions matching TRBD1. J gave up 2 bases and V 2 bases, and 6 bases lay outside the gene matches. Germline CDR1 MGHRA, CDR2 YSYEKL. This CDR3 has 16 amino acids. CDR3 nucleotide sequence: TGCGCCAGCAGCCAACCCGACAGGGTCCCCTACAATGAGCAGTTCTTC. As protein: CASSQPDRVPYNEQFF.

The genes are TRBV7-8 and TRBJ2-2; 8 nucleotides agree with TRBD2. CDR1 SGHVS and CDR2 FQNEAQ come from the germline V gene. The trim removed 5 bases at V and 4 bases at J, leaving 3 bases unmatched. The CDR3 sequence is 14 residues long. CDR3 in DNA: TGTGCCAGCAGCCTCCGGGGGGGCACCGGGGAGCTGTTTTTT. Amino acid sequence: CASSLRGGTGELFF.

V is TRBV5-4 and J is TRBJ2-3, with TRBD1 matching over 9 bases. Germline assignment: CDR1 SGHNT and CDR2 YYREEE (reference sequence). V lost 4 bases, J lost 4 bases, and 10 bases stayed unmatched. The CDR3 consists of 16 residues. The CDR3 protein is CASSRKTGGEADTQYF. DNA for the CDR3: TGTGCCAGCAGCAGAAAGACAGGGGGAGAGGCAGATACGCAGTATTTT.

The V and J genes are TRBV7-9 and TRBJ2-2, with D perhaps TRBD1 (6 bases). Trimming stripped 10 bases from V and 6 bases from J, with 21 bases between. Germline V gene lookup returns CDR1 SEHNR and CDR2 FQNEAQ (reference sequence). This CDR3 comprises 15 residues. CDR3 bases: TGTGCCACCCGCGGATTTTTCCAGGGGTCCGGGGAGCTGTTTTTT. Protein: CATRGFFQGSGELFF.

This chain connects TRBV27 to TRBJ2-1; D not certain. Trimming removed 0 bases from V and 0 bases from J, with 6 bases in between. CDR1 MNHEY and CDR2 SMNVEV come from the germline V gene (reference sequence). The CDR3 extends over 15 amino acids. CDR3 region: CASSLSESSYNEQFF. In DNA form, the CDR3 reads TGTGCCAGCAGTTTATCGGAGAGCTCCTACAATGAGCAGTTCTTC.

This clone appeared a single time. This rearrangement joins TRBV6-5 to TRBJ2-5, with a weak D call TRBD1 (6 bases). This CDR3 comprises 12 residues. Germline V gene sequence: CDR1 MNHEY, CDR2 SVGAGI. Trimming took 5 bases from V and 7 from J, leaving 11 bases between them. In DNA form, the CDR3 reads TGTGCCAGCAGTCAGAGCAGGGGGACCCAGTACTTC. Translation: CASSQSRGTQYF.

The chain joins TRBV27 to TRBJ1-1; D is perhaps TRBD1 (5 bases). This CDR3 is 15 amino acids long. V was cut by 0 bases and J by 0 bases, with 8 bases left in between. The germline V gene encodes CDR1 MNHEY and CDR2 SMNVEV (reference sequence). CDR3 sequence: CASSLSGGMNTEAFF. As DNA, the CDR3 is TGTGCCAGCAGTTTATCCGGGGGGATGAACACTGAAGCTTTCTTT.

The V call is TRBV19, the J call TRBJ2-4, with D possibly matching TRBD1 (5 bases). The ends were cut back, 3 bases at V and 3 bases at J, with 9 bases in the middle. In germline, CDR1 is LNHDA, CDR2 SQIVND (reference sequence). CDR3 length: 14 residues. The CDR3 sequence is CASSIRQNKNIQYF. The CDR3 DNA is TGTGCCAGTAGTATCCGACAGAACAAAAACATTCAGTACTTC. The full variable domain, with the rest looked up from reference TRBV19 and TRBJ2-4, is DGGITQSPKYLFRKEGQNVTLSCEQNLNHDAMYWYRQDPGQGLRLIYYSQIVNDFQKGDIAEGYSVSREKKESFPLTVTSAQKNPTAFYLCASSIRQNKNIQYFGAGTRLSVL.

The chain carries TRBV5-4 and TRBJ2-1; the match to TRBD2 covers 10 bases. The CDR3 loop spans 15 amino acids. The trim removed 4 bases at V and 10 bases at J, leaving 11 bases unmatched. The germline V gene has CDR1 SGHNT and CDR2 YYREEE (reference sequence). As DNA, the CDR3 is TGTGCCAGCAGCCCCAAAGCGGGAGGGCCGAGGGAGCAGTTCTTC. Residues: CASSPKAGGPREQFF.

The V and J genes are TRBV7-9 and TRBJ1-3; D is unclear. V lost 0 bases to trimming and J lost 3 bases, with 0 bases between them. This CDR3 contains 12 residues. Germline CDR1 and CDR2: SEHNR and FQNEAQ (reference sequence). In nucleotides, the CDR3 is TGTGCCAGCAGCTTAGCTGGAAACACCATATATTTT. It translates to CASSLAGNTIYF.

The chain joins TRBV5-8 to TRBJ2-7; no clear D. Trimming cost V 2 bases and J 0 bases, with 12 bases left between them. Germline-derived CDR1 and CDR2 are SGHTS and YDEGEE. The CDR3 spans 15 residues. CDR3 region: CASSFFSRNSYEQYF. The CDR3 DNA reads as TGTGCCAGCAGCTTTTTTTCCCGTAACTCCTACGAGCAGTACTTC.

This chain joins TRBV11-2 and TRBJ1-1; 9 positions match TRBD1. The V and J ends lost 0 bases and 4 bases, in that order; junction bases with no gene match: 6. CDR1 and CDR2 (germline): SGHAT, FQNNGV. The CDR3 totals 16 residues. The CDR3 loop is CASSLDTGTGPTEAFF. The CDR3 DNA is TGTGCCAGCAGCTTAGACACCGGGACAGGGCCCACTGAAGCTTTCTTT.

This chain joins TRBV28 and TRBJ2-2; 10 bases line up with TRBD2. V dropped 0 bases and J dropped 5; count of bases not matched to a gene: 6. The CDR3 covers 17 residues. The germline V gene has CDR1 MDHEN and CDR2 SYDVKM. Here the CDR3 DNA reads TGTGCCAGCAGTTTATGGGGACTAGCGAAAGGGACCGGGGAGCTGTTTTTT. Amino acid sequence: CASSLWGLAKGTGELFF. The full variable domain, with the rest looked up from reference TRBV28 and TRBJ2-2, is DVKVTQSSRYLVKRTGEKVFLECVQDMDHENMFWYRQDPGLGLRLIYFSYDVKMKEKGDIPEGYSVSREKKERFSLILESASTNQTSMYLCASSLWGLAKGTGELFFGEGSRLTVL.

This rearrangement joins TRBV7-9 to TRBJ2-7; D is unresolved. This CDR3 is built from 15 residues. Trimming removed 6 bases from V and 3 bases from J, with 18 bases in between. From germline, CDR1 is SEHNR and CDR2 FQNEAQ (reference sequence). The CDR3 sequence: CASSPKTRRDYEQYF. Here the CDR3 DNA reads TGTGCCAGCAGTCCCAAGACTCGAAGAGACTACGAGCAGTACTTC.